The sequence of this T cell receptor (beta chain) was determined in a study of control samples from healthy donors and cancer patients. The method was immunoSEQ multiplex PCR; TCRdb's version includes in-frame clones alone and lacks a portion of them. The sample includes around 120,000 clones, approximately 91% of them seen just once. Germline V gene data show CDR1 as MDHEN and CDR2 as SYDVKM. There are 13 residues in the CDR3. Trimming left V 5 bases short and J 7 bases short, with 14 bases between. The sequenced material came from blood. This TCR was sampled from a woman aged 18 to 35 in good health. The V gene is TRBV28, the J gene TRBJ1-2; perhaps TRBD1 as D (5 bases). Written as DNA, the CDR3 is TGTGCCAGCAGTCAAGGGAGGGACGTTGGCTACACCTTC. Its translation is CASSQGRDVGYTF.